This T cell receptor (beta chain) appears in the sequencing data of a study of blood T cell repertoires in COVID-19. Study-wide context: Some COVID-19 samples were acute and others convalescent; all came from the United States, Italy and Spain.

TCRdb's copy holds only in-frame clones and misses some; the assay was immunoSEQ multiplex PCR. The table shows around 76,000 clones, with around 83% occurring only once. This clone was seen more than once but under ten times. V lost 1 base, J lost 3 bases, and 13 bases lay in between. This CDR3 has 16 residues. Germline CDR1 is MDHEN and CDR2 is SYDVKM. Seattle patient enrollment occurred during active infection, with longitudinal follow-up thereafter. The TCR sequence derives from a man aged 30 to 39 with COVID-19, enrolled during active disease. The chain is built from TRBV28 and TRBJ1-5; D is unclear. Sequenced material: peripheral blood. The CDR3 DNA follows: TGTGCCAGCAGTTTATTGCCCTACAGTCCCAATCAGCCCCAGCATTTT. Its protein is CASSLLPYSPNQPQHF.